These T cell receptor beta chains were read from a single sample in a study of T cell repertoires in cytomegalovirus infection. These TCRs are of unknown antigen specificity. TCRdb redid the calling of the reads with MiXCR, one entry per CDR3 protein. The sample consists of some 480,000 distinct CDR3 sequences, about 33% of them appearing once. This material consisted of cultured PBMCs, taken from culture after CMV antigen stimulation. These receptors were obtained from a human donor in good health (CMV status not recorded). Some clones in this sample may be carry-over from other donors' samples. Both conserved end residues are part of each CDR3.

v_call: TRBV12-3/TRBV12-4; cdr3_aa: CASSGNYNEQFF
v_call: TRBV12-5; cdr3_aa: CASGFENEQFF
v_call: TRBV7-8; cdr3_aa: CASSWTDGSNQPQHF
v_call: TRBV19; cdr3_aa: CASTRTSGLNEQFF
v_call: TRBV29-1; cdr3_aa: CSVVPGGTEAFF
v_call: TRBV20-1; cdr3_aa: CSQLAGQGDEQFF
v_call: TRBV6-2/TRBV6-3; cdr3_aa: CASSYRGLVQETQYF
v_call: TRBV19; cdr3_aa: CASSIVDFNTGELFF
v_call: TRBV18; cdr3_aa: CASSLNYNEQFF
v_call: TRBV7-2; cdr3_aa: CASSSDGREGNEQFF
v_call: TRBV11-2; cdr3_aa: CASSPYQAGTPETQYF
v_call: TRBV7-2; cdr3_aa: CASSSSGGVSNTGELFF
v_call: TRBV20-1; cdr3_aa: CSAKTGPTPYEQYF
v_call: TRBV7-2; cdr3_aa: CASSLDQFIGSPLHF
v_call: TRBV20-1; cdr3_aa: CSALAGTFSYNEQFF
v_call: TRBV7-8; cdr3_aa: CASSLEAGDVDTQYF
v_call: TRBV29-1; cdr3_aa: CSVWDRRSSGNTIYF
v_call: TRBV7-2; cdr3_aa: CASSLAYETQYF
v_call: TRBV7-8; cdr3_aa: CASSERTSNQPQHF
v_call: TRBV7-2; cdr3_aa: CASSPGTAGYGRYTF
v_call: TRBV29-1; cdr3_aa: CSVDPPRDNRNTEAFF
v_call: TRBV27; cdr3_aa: CASSLSLAGLTLNQPQHF
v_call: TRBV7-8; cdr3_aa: CASSFTGTGGYEQYF
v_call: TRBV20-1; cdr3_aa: CSARGGDYNEQFF
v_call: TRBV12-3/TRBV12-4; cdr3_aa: CASRRTGGNTGELFF
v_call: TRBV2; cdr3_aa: CASSEPGGYEQYF
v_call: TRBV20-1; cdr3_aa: CSARAQGNTEAFF
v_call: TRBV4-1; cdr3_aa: CASRPTRGTPTSAGEKLFF
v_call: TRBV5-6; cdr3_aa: CASSLGVGGHTGELFF
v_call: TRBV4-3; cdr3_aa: CASSQGGTHSYNEQFF
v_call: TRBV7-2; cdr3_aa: CASSLGGLYKAGELFF
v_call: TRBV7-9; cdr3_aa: CASSLGLAGWATDTQYF
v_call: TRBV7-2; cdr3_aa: CASSLRGQLSNQPQHF
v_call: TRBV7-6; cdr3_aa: CASSFRSLSEQYF
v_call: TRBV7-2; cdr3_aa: CASSLFQGLLNTEAFF
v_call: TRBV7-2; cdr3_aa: CASSTISGLAGERNEQFF
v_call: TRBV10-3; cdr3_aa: CAISDPDSPGANEKLFF
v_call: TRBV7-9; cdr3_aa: CASTRQSNTGELFF
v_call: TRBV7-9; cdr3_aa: CASSLPQSSGVSSYEQYF
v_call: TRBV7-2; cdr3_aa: CASSFWTYNSPLHF
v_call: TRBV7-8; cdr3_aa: CASSLESGEQFF
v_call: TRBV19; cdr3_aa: CASKSFGQGFDTQYF
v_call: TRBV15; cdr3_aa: CATSRTGEYNSPLHF
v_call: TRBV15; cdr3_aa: CATSRERLVTDTQYF
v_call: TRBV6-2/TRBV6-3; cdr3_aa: CASSTGTGGLTYSYEQYF
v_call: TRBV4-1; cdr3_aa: CASSQGTGGRTEAFF
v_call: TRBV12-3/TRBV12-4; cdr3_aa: CASRLSGLADQETQYF
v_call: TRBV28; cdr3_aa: CASSPPDRHFTSGNTIYF
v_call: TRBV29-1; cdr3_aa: CSAWGDLRSPEAFF
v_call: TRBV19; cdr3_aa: CASSIDAGRGYSPLHF
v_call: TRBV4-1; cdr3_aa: CASSQGRTADTQYF
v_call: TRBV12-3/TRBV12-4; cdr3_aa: CASNIEVGPWGTEAFF
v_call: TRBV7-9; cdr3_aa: CASSLRLSKNTEAFF
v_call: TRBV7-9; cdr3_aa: CASSINRGRAGELFF
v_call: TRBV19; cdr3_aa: CASSMRATDTIYF
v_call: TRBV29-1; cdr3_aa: CSASSQKGDTQYF
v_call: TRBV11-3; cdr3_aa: CASSPGAGASNEQFF